Shown below are 20 T cell receptor beta chains from a single sample sequenced in a study of T cells in Graves' hyperthyroidism and ophthalmopathy (dated by TCRdb to the late 2010s). The library was produced with multiplex PCR. Data came from an Illumina HiSeq 2000. The TCR beta CDR3 regions were amplified from the RNA transcripts. A first-round RT-PCR of the TCR CDR3 used the HTBI primer set with the Qiagen OneStep RT-PCR kit. TCRdb ran its own pipeline on the public reads, namely fastp trimming at Q25 and MiXCR clone calling, and kept in-frame beta chains. Merged by CDR3 protein, the rows form single entries marked with the most common genes and DNA. The sample includes a few hundred thousand distinct CDR3 sequences, with more than 15% observed a single time. Together, the top ten hold around 17% of the sample. The sample was blood. Receptor source: a woman under 30 with Graves' ophthalmopathy.

This clonotype was found many times. The chain joins TRBV7-3 to TRBJ2-3, with 10 nucleotides matching TRBD2. CDR1 and CDR2 (germline): SGHTA, FQGTGA. The CDR3 runs 15 residues. The V segment lost 1 base and the J segment 3 bases; nucleotides outside the gene matches: 1. CDR3 nucleotides: TGTGCCAGCAGCTTAATGGGACTAGCGACAGATACGCAGTATTTT. It specifies CASSLMGLATDTQYF.

This clonotype was counted many times. V usage is TRBV5-1 and J usage is TRBJ2-1, with TRBD2 identical over 9 bases. The germline V gene encodes CDR1 SGHRS and CDR2 YFSETQ. Unmatched junction bases numbered 6, after V lost 4 bases and J lost 7 bases. CDR3 length equals 14 residues. CDR3: CASSEVGLANEQFF. CDR3 in DNA: TGCGCCAGCAGCGAAGTGGGACTAGCAAATGAGCAGTTCTTC.

Turning to this clonotype: Being one base from a much bigger clone, this may be a read error. The V and J genes are TRBV28 and TRBJ2-1; 8 bases fit TRBD2. Germline values: CDR1 MDHEN, CDR2 SYDVKM. This CDR3 has 15 residues. J gave up 8 bases and V 6 bases, and 12 bases lay outside the gene matches. CDR3 region: CASRIPVAGLDEQFF. CDR3 bases: TGTGCCAGCAGGATACCCGTAGCGGGACTGGATGAGCAGTTCTTC.

J is TRBJ2-5 and V is TRBV18; TRBD2 is a possible D gene (5 bases). This CDR3 has 16 residues. Trimming removed 3 bases from V and 1 base from J, with 15 bases in between. CDR1 is KGHSH and CDR2 is LQKENI in the germline V gene. The CDR3 protein is CASSPERAETQETQYF. CDR3 bases: TGTGCCAGCTCACCTGAGAGGGCAGAAACCCAAGAGACCCAGTACTTC.

This clonotype was seen a handful of times. The chain employs TRBV7-3 and TRBJ2-5; possible D gene TRBD2, 5 bases. V was trimmed by 5 bases and J by 6 bases, leaving 16 bases between them. The CDR3 runs to 14 residues. From germline, CDR1 is SGHTA and CDR2 FQGTGA. CDR3 nucleotide sequence: TGTGCCAGCAGCCCTAACGGACTTGCAAAGACCCAGTACTTC. Its translation: CASSPNGLAKTQYF.

This clonotype has at least ten counts. The chain employs TRBV10-3 and TRBJ2-3; D is ambiguous. The CDR3 sequence is 16 residues long. The ends were cut back, 4 bases at V and 0 bases at J, with 14 bases in the middle. Germline CDR1 ENHRY, CDR2 SYGVKD. The CDR3 reads CAISVKLRTSTDTQYF. Here the CDR3 DNA reads TGTGCCATCAGTGTCAAGCTGAGAACTAGCACAGATACGCAGTATTTT.

This clonotype was found a few times. CDR3 DNA sequence: TGTGCCAGCAGTTACGGAGGGACGACTGCGGAGCAGTACTTC. Its translation is CASSYGGTTAEQYF. V gene TRBV6-9 combines with J gene TRBJ2-7, with D maybe TRBD2 (6 bases). The V end lost 3 bases, the J end lost 7 bases, and 16 bases lay between the germline ends. Germline V gives CDR1 MNHGY, CDR2 SVAAGI. The CDR3 consists of 14 residues.

This clonotype was recorded a few times. The V call is TRBV29-1, the J call TRBJ2-7; TRBD2 is a possible D gene (6 bases). The V gene's germline CDR1 is SQVTM and CDR2 ANQGSEA. Trimming took off 6 bases at V and 0 bases at J, with 12 bases between the two ends. The CDR3 is 13 amino acids. The CDR3 protein is CSVGGRDSYEQYF. DNA for the CDR3: TGCAGCGTGGGAGGAAGGGACTCCTACGAGCAGTACTTC.

At least ten counts were recorded for this clonotype. The J gene is TRBJ1-3, the V gene TRBV10-3; maybe TRBD1 (6 bases). This CDR3 is built from 16 residues. Trimming removed 3 bases at V and 0 bases at J, with 12 bases between. CDR1 ENHRY and CDR2 SYGVKD come from the germline V gene. CDR3 in amino acids: CAISDVGRGSGNTIYF. The CDR3 DNA sequence: TGTGCCATCAGTGATGTCGGCAGGGGCTCTGGAAACACCATATATTTT.

In its sample, this clonotype was seen many times. The chain combines TRBV30 with TRBJ1-5, with D possibly being TRBD1 (5 bases). CDR1 and CDR2 (germline): GTSNPN, SVGIG (reference sequence). V lost 2 bases to trimming and J lost 5 bases, with 13 bases between them. The CDR3 covers 14 residues. The chain's CDR3 is CAWSQGYGDQPQHF. CDR3 nucleotide sequence: TGTGCCTGGAGTCAGGGATATGGTGATCAGCCCCAGCATTTT. Full variable domain (rest looked up from reference TRBV30 and TRBJ1-5): SQTIHQWPATLVQPVGSPLSLECTVEGTSNPNLYWYRQAAGRGLQLLFYSVGIGQISSEVPQNLSASRPQDRQFILSSKKLLLSDSGFYLCAWSQGYGDQPQHFGDGTRLSIL.

The sample holds many counts of this clonotype. J is TRBJ2-7 and V is TRBV20-1; D ambiguous. CDR1 DFQATT and CDR2 SNEGSKA come from the germline V gene (reference sequence). The ends were cut back, 2 bases at V and 0 bases at J, with 8 bases in the middle. This CDR3 comprises 13 residues. CDR3 DNA: TGCAGTGCTAGAAGACACAGCTCCTACGAGCAGTACTTC. Residues: CSARRHSSYEQYF.

This clonotype was counted many times. This chain joins TRBV7-2 and TRBJ2-1, with 8 bases fitting TRBD2. The CDR3 has 13 residues. Germline loops: CDR1 SGHTA, CDR2 FQGNSA. J gave up 7 bases and V 4 bases, and 3 bases lay outside the gene matches. CDR3 nucleotide sequence: TGTGCCAGCAGCTCGGGACTAGGGAATGAGCAGTTCTTC. Its translation: CASSSGLGNEQFF.

The rearrangement joins TRBV6-5 to TRBJ1-4; D gene ambiguous. The CDR3 sequence is 13 residues long. Germline CDR1 reads MNHEY; CDR2 reads SVGAGI. V was clipped by 2 bases and J by 8 bases, with 9 bases between them. The chain's CDR3 is CASSYAPREKLFF. CDR3 bases: TGTGCCAGCAGTTACGCCCCCAGGGAAAAACTGTTTTTT.

The CDR3 DNA sequence: TGTGCCAGCAGCGTAGGAGGAGGGGGCGGAGAGACCCAGTACTTC. It specifies CASSVGGGGGETQYF. The genes are TRBV9 and TRBJ2-5; maybe TRBD1 (7 bases). The CDR3 has 15 residues. Trimming removed 0 bases from V and 4 bases from J, with 13 bases in between. The V gene's germline CDR1 is SGDLS and CDR2 YYNGEE.

This clonotype came up many times. V gene TRBV28 combines with J gene TRBJ1-1; the D gene is possibly TRBD1 (5 bases). The V gene's germline CDR1 is MDHEN and CDR2 SYDVKM. Deletions cut 5 bases from V and 8 bases from J, with 9 bases between. This CDR3 is 11 amino acids long. This chain's CDR3 is CASSDSQEAFF. DNA for the CDR3: TGTGCCAGCAGTGACAGCCAAGAAGCTTTCTTT.

This clonotype was seen ten or more times. The chain joins TRBV20-1 to TRBJ2-7, with a tentative D call TRBD2 (6 bases). Trimming removed 6 bases at V and 2 bases at J, with 14 bases between. This CDR3 region has 13 residues. Germline V gene sequence: CDR1 DFQATT, CDR2 SNEGSKA (reference sequence). Here the CDR3 DNA reads TGCAGTGCCCGAGGGGAGGAAGCCTACGAGCAGTACTTC. It yields the protein CSARGEEAYEQYF.

This clonotype was observed many times. V is TRBV3-1 and J is TRBJ1-2; 7 bases agree with TRBD1. After removal of 1 base from V and 0 bases from J, the junction contained 2 bases not matched to a gene. The CDR3 runs to 15 residues. Per germline, CDR1 LGHDT and CDR2 YNNKEL (reference sequence). Here the CDR3 reads CASSQGQGANYGYTF. The CDR3 DNA sequence: TGTGCCAGCAGCCAAGGACAGGGAGCTAACTATGGCTACACCTTC. The variable domain in full, with the rest retrieved from reference TRBV3-1 and TRBJ1-2, is DTAVSQTPKYLVTQMGNDKSIKCEQNLGHDTMYWYKQDSKKFLKIMFSYNNKELIINETVPNRFSPKSPDKAHLNLHINSLELGDSAVYFCASSQGQGANYGYTFGSGTRLTVV.

This clonotype has at least ten counts. V and J are TRBV11-1 and TRBJ2-7; TRBD2 aligns across 14 bases. Looked up from germline, CDR1 is SGHAT and CDR2 is FQDESV (reference sequence). V dropped 4 bases and J dropped 2; count of bases not matched to a gene: 1. The CDR3 is 15 residues long. The CDR3 loop reads CASSWGLAGAYEQYF. The CDR3 DNA reads TGTGCCAGCAGCTGGGGACTAGCGGGGGCCTACGAGCAGTACTTC.

Regarding this clonotype: This may come from a read error, since a much larger clone is one base off. The V gene is TRBV27, the J gene TRBJ2-7; tentatively, D is TRBD2 (6 bases). The CDR3 consists of 14 residues. CDR1 and CDR2 (germline): MNHEY, SMNVEV (reference sequence). V shed 6 bases and J shed 7 bases, with 19 bases lying between them. CDR3 DNA: TGTGCCAGCAGGCCCCCGGGAGAGTCTAGAGAGCAGTACTTC. As protein: CASRPPGESREQYF.

The chain couples TRBV27 to TRBJ2-7, with a tentative D call TRBD1 (6 bases). The V end was cut by 5 bases, the J end by 3 bases, with 14 bases between. Germline loops: CDR1 MNHEY, CDR2 SMNVEV (reference sequence). CDR3 length: 14 residues. CDR3 sequence (DNA): TGTGCCAGCAGTCACCGGGACACCGGCTACGAGCAGTACTTC. Protein sequence: CASSHRDTGYEQYF.